The 13 T cell receptor beta chains listed next were all sequenced from one sample in a study of T cell changes during pregnancy in multiple sclerosis. Repertoires were generated with immunoSEQ multiplex PCR, while TCRdb's copy carries only in-frame clones and drops some. The table has approximately 50,000 clones, roughly 90% seen once. Here the sequenced sample was CD4+ T cells from peripheral blood mononuclear cells, taken after pregnancy. The receptors were gathered from a female donor with multiple sclerosis, enrolled in a pregnancy study.

The chain is built from TRBV10-1 and TRBJ2-1; TRBD2 matches at 8 bases. The CDR3 totals 17 residues. CDR1 WNHNN and CDR2 SYGVQD come from the germline V gene (reference sequence). With 0 bases clipped from V and 9 bases from J, the junction kept 13 bases outside the gene matches. The CDR3 is CASSESRGSSGVGEQFF. The CDR3 bases are TGCGCCAGCAGTGAGTCGAGGGGGAGTAGCGGGGTAGGTGAGCAGTTCTTC.

This clone appeared once. The rearrangement links TRBV28 to TRBJ2-7, with 7 bases matching TRBD1. The CDR3 has 13 amino acids. Germline V CDR1 and CDR2: MDHEN, SYDVKM. V was pared by 8 bases and J by 1 base, with 5 bases of the junction left unmatched. This CDR3 is CASVETGSYEQYF. Written as DNA, the CDR3 is TGTGCCAGCGTCGAGACAGGGTCCTACGAGCAGTACTTC.

The chain recombines TRBV2 with TRBJ2-5; perhaps TRBD1 as D (5 bases). The V end was cut by 6 bases, the J end by 7 bases, with 18 bases between. The CDR3 contains 14 residues. Germline CDR1 reads SNHLY; CDR2 reads FYNNEI. CDR3 residues: CASRVQGTWGTQYF. CDR3 nucleotide sequence: TGTGCCAGCAGAGTCCAGGGAACCTGGGGGACCCAGTACTTC. The full variable domain, rest sourced from reference TRBV2 and TRBJ2-5, is EPEVTQTPSHQVTQMGQEVILRCVPISNHLYFYWYRQILGQKVEFLVSFYNNEISEKSEIFDDQFSVERPDGSNFTLKIRSTKLEDSAMYFCASRVQGTWGTQYFGPGTRLLVL.

This chain uses TRBV9 with TRBJ2-1; 7 bases align to TRBD1. The CDR3 runs to 15 residues. The junction had 7 bases not matched to a gene; V was cut back by 2 bases and J by 5 bases. The germline CDR1 and CDR2 sequences are SGDLS and YYNGEE. The CDR3 DNA follows: TGTGCCAGCAGCGTGACAGGGATGGAGAACAATGAGCAGTTCTTC. Protein: CASSVTGMENNEQFF.

The chain recombines TRBV5-6 with TRBJ1-4; D uncertain. This CDR3 comprises 15 residues. CDR1 and CDR2 from the germline V gene are SGHDT and YYEEEE. Trimming cost V 1 base and J 4 bases, with 11 bases left between them. The CDR3 coding sequence is TGTGCCAGCAGCTTGTTGGCAGAAGATAATGAAAAACTGTTTTTT. Its translation is CASSLLAEDNEKLFF.

The chain recombines TRBV7-2 with TRBJ2-1; 7 bases map to TRBD2. CDR3 length: 16 amino acids. The junction had 13 bases not matched to a gene; V was cut back by 5 bases and J by 6 bases. Germline CDR1 SGHTA, CDR2 FQGNSA. The CDR3 protein is CASSPGGREVGNEQFF. The DNA of the CDR3 is TGTGCCAGCAGCCCCGGGGGACGGGAGGTGGGCAATGAGCAGTTCTTC.

The chain joins TRBV5-4 to TRBJ2-3; 9 bases align to TRBD2. V shed 4 bases, J shed 2 bases, and the junction held 11 bases outside the gene matches. CDR3 length equals 17 residues. Germline CDR1 is SGHNT and CDR2 is YYREEE (reference sequence). The CDR3 DNA reads TGTGCCAGCAGCCTACCCCCCCCGGGACTAGCCACAGATACGCAGTATTTT. Translation gives CASSLPPPGLATDTQYF.

This chain uses TRBV30 with TRBJ1-1, with 7 nucleotides matching TRBD1. V shed 7 bases and J 6 bases; nucleotides not matched to a gene: 11. Germline CDR1 and CDR2: GTSNPN and SVGIG (reference sequence). CDR3 length: 13 residues. The CDR3 spells CAFPGRQGAEAFF. The CDR3 nucleotides read TGTGCCTTCCCGGGAAGACAGGGCGCTGAAGCTTTCTTT.

This clone was detected only a few times. V gene TRBV28 combines with J gene TRBJ2-5; no definite D call. The V end lost 5 bases, the J end lost 2 bases, and 9 bases lay between the germline ends. This CDR3 is 13 amino acids long. Germline V gene lookup returns CDR1 MDHEN and CDR2 SYDVKM. CDR3 region: CASSILDQETQYF. CDR3 bases: TGTGCCAGCAGTATACTCGATCAAGAGACCCAGTACTTC.

This chain connects TRBV5-1 to TRBJ2-7, with a possible D match to TRBD2 (6 bases). The V and J ends lost 0 bases and 6 bases respectively, with 16 bases between them. Germline V lookup: CDR1 SGHRS, CDR2 YFSETQ. The CDR3 is made up of 15 amino acids. CDR3: CASSLARGTGGEQYF. CDR3 nucleotides: TGCGCCAGCAGCTTGGCGAGGGGTACCGGGGGCGAGCAGTACTTC.

The CDR3 region is CASSRGATNEKLFF. The CDR3 DNA is TGTGCCAGCAGCCGCGGGGCAACTAATGAAAAACTGTTTTTT. This sequence joins TRBV6-5 and TRBJ1-4, with D unclear. The CDR3 is made up of 14 amino acids. Germline V gene data show CDR1 as MNHEY and CDR2 as SVGAGI. V lost 6 bases to trimming and J lost 0 bases, with 8 bases between them.

J is TRBJ2-7 and V is TRBV20-1; D not resolved. Trimming cost V 8 bases and J 0 bases, with 8 bases left between them. This CDR3 contains 11 residues. Germline CDR1 is DFQATT and CDR2 is SNEGSKA (reference sequence). CDR3 sequence reads: CSFQSSYEQYF. The CDR3 bases are TGCAGTTTTCAATCCTCCTACGAGCAGTACTTC.

V gene TRBV10-3 combines with J gene TRBJ1-2; D is ambiguous. This CDR3 has 13 amino acids. Trimming pared 2 bases from V and 3 bases from J, leaving 7 bases between. Germline V gene data show CDR1 as ENHRY and CDR2 as SYGVKD. The CDR3 reads CAISEDGDYGYTF. CDR3 nucleotide sequence: TGTGCCATCAGTGAGGACGGGGACTATGGCTACACCTTC.